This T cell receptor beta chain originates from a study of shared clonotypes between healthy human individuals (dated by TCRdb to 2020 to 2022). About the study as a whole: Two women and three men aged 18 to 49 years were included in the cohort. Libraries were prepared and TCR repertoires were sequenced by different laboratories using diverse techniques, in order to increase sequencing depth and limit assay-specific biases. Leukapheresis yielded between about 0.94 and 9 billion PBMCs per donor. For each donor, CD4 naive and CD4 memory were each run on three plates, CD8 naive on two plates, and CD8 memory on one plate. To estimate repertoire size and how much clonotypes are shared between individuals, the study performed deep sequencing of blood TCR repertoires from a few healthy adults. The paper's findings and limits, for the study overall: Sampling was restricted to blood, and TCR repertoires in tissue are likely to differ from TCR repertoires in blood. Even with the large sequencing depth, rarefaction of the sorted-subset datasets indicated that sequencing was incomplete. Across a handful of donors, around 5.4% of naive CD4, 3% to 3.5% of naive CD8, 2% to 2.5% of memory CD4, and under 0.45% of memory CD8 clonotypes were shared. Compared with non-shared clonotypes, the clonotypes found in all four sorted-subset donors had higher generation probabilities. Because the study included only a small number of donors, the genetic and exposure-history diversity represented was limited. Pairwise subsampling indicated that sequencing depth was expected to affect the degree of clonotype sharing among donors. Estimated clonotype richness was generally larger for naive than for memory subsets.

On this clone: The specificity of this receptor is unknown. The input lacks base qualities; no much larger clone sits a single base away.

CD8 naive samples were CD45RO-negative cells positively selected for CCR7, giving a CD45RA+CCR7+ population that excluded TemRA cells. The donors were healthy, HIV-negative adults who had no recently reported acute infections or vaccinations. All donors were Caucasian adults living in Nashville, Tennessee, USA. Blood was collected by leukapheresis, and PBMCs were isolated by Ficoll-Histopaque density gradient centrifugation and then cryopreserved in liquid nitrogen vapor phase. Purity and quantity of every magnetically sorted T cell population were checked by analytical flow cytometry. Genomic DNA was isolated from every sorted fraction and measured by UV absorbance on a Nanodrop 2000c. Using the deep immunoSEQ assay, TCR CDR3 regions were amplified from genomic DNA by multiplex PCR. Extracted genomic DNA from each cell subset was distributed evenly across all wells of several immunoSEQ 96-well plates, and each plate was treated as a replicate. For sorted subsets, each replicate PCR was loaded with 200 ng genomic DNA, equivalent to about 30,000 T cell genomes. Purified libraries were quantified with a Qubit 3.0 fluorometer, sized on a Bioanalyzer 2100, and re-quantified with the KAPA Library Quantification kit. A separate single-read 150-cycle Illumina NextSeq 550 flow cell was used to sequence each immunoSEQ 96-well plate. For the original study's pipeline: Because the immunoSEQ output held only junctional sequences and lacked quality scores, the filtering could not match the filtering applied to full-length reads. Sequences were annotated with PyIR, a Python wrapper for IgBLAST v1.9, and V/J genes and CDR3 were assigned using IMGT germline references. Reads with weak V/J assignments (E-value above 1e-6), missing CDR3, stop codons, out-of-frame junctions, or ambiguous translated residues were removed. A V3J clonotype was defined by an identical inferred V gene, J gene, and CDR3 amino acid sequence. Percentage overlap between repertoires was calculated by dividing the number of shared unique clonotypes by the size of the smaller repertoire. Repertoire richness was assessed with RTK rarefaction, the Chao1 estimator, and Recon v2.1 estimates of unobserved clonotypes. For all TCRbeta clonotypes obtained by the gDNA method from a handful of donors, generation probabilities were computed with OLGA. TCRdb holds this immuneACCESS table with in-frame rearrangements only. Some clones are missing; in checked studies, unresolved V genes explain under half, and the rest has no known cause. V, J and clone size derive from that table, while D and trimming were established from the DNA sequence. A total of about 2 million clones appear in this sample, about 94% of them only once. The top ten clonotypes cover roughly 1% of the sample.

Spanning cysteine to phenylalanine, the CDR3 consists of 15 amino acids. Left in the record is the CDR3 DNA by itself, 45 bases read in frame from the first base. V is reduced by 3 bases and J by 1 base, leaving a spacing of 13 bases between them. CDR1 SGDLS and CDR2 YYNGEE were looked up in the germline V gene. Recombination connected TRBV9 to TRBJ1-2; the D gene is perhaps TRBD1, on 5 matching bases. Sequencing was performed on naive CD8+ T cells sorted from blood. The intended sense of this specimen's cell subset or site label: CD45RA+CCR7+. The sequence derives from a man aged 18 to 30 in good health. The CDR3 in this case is CASSDLKDSNYGYTF. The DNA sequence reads TGTGCCAGCAGCGACCTAAAAGACAGTAACTATGGCTACACCTTC.